A single sample is the source of the 24 T cell receptor beta chains below, sequenced in a study of blood T cell repertoires in COVID-19. Measured with immunoSEQ multiplex PCR; TCRdb has only the in-frame clones, and not every one. The sample comprises 200,000 to 250,000 clones, 88% of which are singletons, and less than 3.5% rests with the top ten. The sequenced sample consisted of peripheral blood. The receptors stem from a woman aged 55-70 years with acute or convalescent COVID-19.

A single count supports this clone. The J gene is TRBJ2-2, the V gene TRBV27, with 8 bases that match TRBD1. The CDR3 sequence is 15 residues long. Germline-derived CDR1 and CDR2 are MNHEY and SMNVEV (reference sequence). With V trimmed by 6 bases and J by 1 base, 4 bases remained unmatched. This CDR3 is CASSRGQGNTGELFF. CDR3 in DNA: TGTGCCAGCAGCCGCGGACAGGGGAACACCGGGGAGCTGTTTTTT.

The V and J genes are TRBV3-1 (or the pseudogene TRBV3-2) and TRBJ2-5; 9 nucleotides align to TRBD2. Trimming removed 1 base from V and 5 bases from J; junction bases left unmatched: 8. This CDR3 region has 16 residues. Germline V lookup: CDR1 LGHDT, CDR2 YNNKEL (reference sequence). CDR3 region: CASSQGLSGGSETQYF. The CDR3 bases are TGTGCCAGCAGCCAAGGACTAAGCGGGGGGTCGGAGACCCAGTACTTC.

The chain is built from TRBV6-5 and TRBJ2-3; tentatively, D is TRBD2 (6 bases). The CDR3 runs to 15 residues. CDR1 MNHEY and CDR2 SVGAGI come from the germline V gene. Trimming cost V 7 bases and J 0 bases, with 14 bases left between them. The CDR3 bases are TGTGCCAGCAACCGGAGGGGTGGTAGCACAGATACGCAGTATTTT. Translated: CASNRRGGSTDTQYF.

The J gene is TRBJ2-1, the V gene TRBV19; 8 bases match TRBD2. With 7 bases clipped from V and 9 bases from J, the junction kept 11 bases outside the gene matches. Germline-derived CDR1 and CDR2 are LNHDA and SQIVND (reference sequence). The CDR3 totals 14 residues. The CDR3 nucleotides read TGTGCCAGTACTATGAGGGCGGGAGGTGGTGAGCAGTTCTTC. Protein sequence: CASTMRAGGGEQFF.

The chain carries TRBV19 and TRBJ1-2, with D possibly being TRBD1 (5 bases). Deletions cut 7 bases from V and 5 bases from J, with 17 bases between. CDR1 is LNHDA and CDR2 is SQIVND in the germline V gene (reference sequence). CDR3 length equals 14 residues. For the CDR3, the DNA is TGTGCCAGTACGCTCACGGGGGTGACATATGGCTACACCTTC. Translation: CASTLTGVTYGYTF.

Written as DNA, the CDR3 is TGTGCCAGCAGGGGTTCGAGGGAAGGCACCGGGGAGCTGTTTTTT. Translating gives CASRGSREGTGELFF. The chain uses TRBV7-8 and TRBJ2-2; weak D call: TRBD2 (5 bases). V shed 6 bases and J shed 4 bases, with 15 bases lying between them. CDR3 length equals 15 residues. Germline V gives CDR1 SGHVS, CDR2 FQNEAQ.

This rearrangement joins TRBV7-6 to TRBJ2-3; D is uncertain. This CDR3 has 15 residues. V lost 4 bases, J lost 2 bases, and 13 bases lay in between. The germline gives CDR1 SGHVS, CDR2 FNYEAQ. This CDR3 reads CASSSQAHATDTQYF. In DNA, the CDR3 is TGTGCCAGCAGCTCCCAGGCGCACGCCACAGATACGCAGTATTTT.

The chain combines TRBV19 with TRBJ1-1; 8 positions agree with TRBD1. Germline assignment: CDR1 LNHDA and CDR2 SQIVND (reference sequence). The CDR3 has 15 residues. The V gene end was trimmed by 5 bases and the J gene end by 1 base; junction bases not matched to a gene: 6. Written as DNA, the CDR3 is TGTGCCAGTAGTCCCCGTGGACAGGGGAACACTGAAGCTTTCTTT. This encodes CASSPRGQGNTEAFF.

The chain is built from TRBV30 and TRBJ1-2; D possibly corresponds to TRBD1 (5 bases). Germline assignment: CDR1 GTSNPN and CDR2 SVGIG (reference sequence). The CDR3 has 11 residues. V lost 2 bases, J lost 8 bases, and 9 bases lay in between. CDR3 amino acids: CAWSWGSGYTF. In nucleotides, the CDR3 is TGTGCCTGGAGTTGGGGCAGCGGCTACACCTTC.

V gene TRBV14 combines with J gene TRBJ1-1, with TRBD1 matching over 7 bases. The CDR3 is 19 amino acids. J lost 5 bases, V lost 4 bases, and 22 bases had no gene match. CDR1 and CDR2 from the germline V gene are SGHDN and FVKESK. CDR3 bases: TGTGCCAGCAGCCCCCGGCCACCGGTGACAGGGTATAGCATGACTGAAGCTTTCTTT. Its translation is CASSPRPPVTGYSMTEAFF.

Note on this clone: The same CDR3 can be traced to other DNA sequences in this sample. This chain uses TRBV2 with TRBJ2-1; tentatively, D is TRBD1 (5 bases). Trimming removed 6 bases at V and 0 bases at J, with 12 bases between. CDR1 and CDR2 from the germline V gene are SNHLY and FYNNEI. The CDR3 contains 15 residues. The CDR3, as DNA: TGTGCCAGCAGCCCCGACAGAGGCTCCTACAATGAGCAGTTCTTC. Its translation: CASSPDRGSYNEQFF.

The V and J genes are TRBV19 and TRBJ1-4; D unresolved. This CDR3 comprises 13 residues. V lost 8 bases and J lost 8, with 15 bases in between. Germline loops: CDR1 LNHDA, CDR2 SQIVND (reference sequence). DNA of the CDR3: TGTGCCAGTTCGCCCGAAAGAGGGGAAAAACTGTTTTTT. Translating gives CASSPERGEKLFF.

The V call is TRBV11-2, the J call TRBJ2-1; unclear D gene. This CDR3 spans 11 amino acids. Trimming shortened V by 2 bases and J by 6 bases, and 2 bases separated the two germline ends. CDR1 SGHAT and CDR2 FQNNGV come from the germline V gene. Here the CDR3 DNA reads TGTGCCAGCAGCTTACGCAATGAGCAGTTCTTC. It specifies CASSLRNEQFF.

The rearrangement links TRBV3-1 (or the pseudogene TRBV3-2) to TRBJ1-4; 7 bases match TRBD1. V lost 6 bases and J lost 8; bases outside the gene matches: 9. The CDR3 length is 14 residues. The germline V gene encodes CDR1 LGHDT and CDR2 YNNKEL (reference sequence). The CDR3 DNA reads as TGTGCCAGCAGTCCCTCCACAGGGGTGGAAAAACTGTTTTTT. Protein: CASSPSTGVEKLFF.

The V and J genes are TRBV7-2 and TRBJ2-2, with 10 positions matching TRBD2. The V gene end was trimmed by 0 bases and the J gene end by 4 bases; junction bases not matched to a gene: 5. CDR3 length: 17 amino acids. Germline V lookup: CDR1 SGHTA, CDR2 FQGNSA. CDR3 loop: CASSLAVSGRSTGELFF. CDR3 coding DNA: TGTGCCAGCAGCTTAGCGGTTAGCGGGAGGAGCACCGGGGAGCTGTTTTTT.

A few counts support this clone. The chain couples TRBV23-1 to TRBJ2-7, with 8 bases fitting TRBD1. TRBV23-1 is an ORF; its function is uncertain. V shed 3 bases and J 7 bases; nucleotides not matched to a gene: 14. This CDR3 has 16 residues. In DNA form, the CDR3 reads TGCGCCAGCAGTCACCCCCCTCGGACAGGGTACGGTGAGCAGTACTTC. Translating gives CASSHPPRTGYGEQYF.

A single count supports this clone. This chain connects TRBV4-2 to TRBJ1-6; 8 bases are shared with TRBD1. CDR3 length equals 20 residues. Germline V gene sequence: CDR1 LGHNA, CDR2 YNFKEQ. V dropped 0 bases and J dropped 0; count of bases not matched to a gene: 10. The CDR3 DNA sequence: TGTGCCAGCAGCCAAGATCAGAGGGGACAGGTTAGCTCCTATAATTCACCCCTCCACTTT. It translates to CASSQDQRGQVSSYNSPLHF.

This chain links TRBV10-2 with TRBJ2-5; TRBD1 is a possible D gene (5 bases). V was cut by 1 base and J by 3 bases, with 12 bases left in between. Per the germline V gene, CDR1 is WSHSY and CDR2 is SAAADI. The CDR3 has 15 residues. DNA for the CDR3: TGCGCCAGCAGTGAGTACAGGACCCTCAAAGAGACCCAGTACTTC. As protein: CASSEYRTLKETQYF.

The chain couples TRBV18 to TRBJ2-7; 7 nucleotides line up with TRBD1. The CDR3 has 14 residues. V lost 2 bases to trimming and J lost 1 base; unmatched junction nucleotides: 2. Germline CDR1 and CDR2: KGHSH and LQKENI. The CDR3 nucleotides read TGTGCCAGCTCACCAACGACAGGGTCCTACGAGCAGTACTTC. Its translation: CASSPTTGSYEQYF.

This chain's CDR3 is CASSQGWARGLYEQYF. In nucleotides, the CDR3 is TGCGCCAGCAGCCAAGGGTGGGCCAGGGGATTGTACGAGCAGTACTTC. The chain links TRBV4-1 to TRBJ2-7, with a tentative D call TRBD1 (6 bases). The CDR3 has 16 residues. Looked up from germline, CDR1 is MGHRA and CDR2 is YSYEKL. Trimming left V 1 base short and J 4 bases short, with 17 bases between.

A remark on this clone: Other DNA sequences in the sample encode the same CDR3. The rearrangement links TRBV5-1 to TRBJ1-2; 8 positions match TRBD1. V dropped 0 bases and J dropped 8; count of bases not matched to a gene: 6. This CDR3 has 14 residues. Germline V CDR1 and CDR2: SGHRS, YFSETQ. The CDR3 loop is CASSLAQGAGGYTF. Here the CDR3 DNA reads TGCGCCAGCAGCTTGGCTCAGGGGGCGGGCGGCTACACCTTC.

This clone came up once. This chain connects TRBV25-1 to TRBJ1-1; D call uncertain. The germline V gene has CDR1 MGHDK and CDR2 SYGVNS. Trimming cost V 6 bases and J 6 bases, with 14 bases left between them. CDR3 length equals 13 residues. CDR3 DNA sequence: TGTGCCAGCAGACATCGCCTTTTGGCTGAAGCTTTCTTT. Amino acid sequence: CASRHRLLAEAFF. The full variable domain, rest sourced from reference TRBV25-1 and TRBJ1-1, is EADIYQTPRYLVIGTGKKITLECSQTMGHDKMYWYQQDPGMELHLIHYSYGVNSTEKGDLSSESTVSRIRTEHFPLTLESARPSHTSQYLCASRHRLLAEAFFGQGTRLTVV.

The CDR3 protein is CAWSASALNTEAFF. The CDR3 DNA reads TGTGCCTGGAGTGCTTCAGCGTTGAACACTGAAGCTTTCTTT. The chain joins TRBV30 to TRBJ1-1; D not resolved. V lost 1 base and J lost 0, with 9 bases in between. The CDR3 sequence is 14 residues long. Looked up from germline, CDR1 is GTSNPN and CDR2 is SVGIG (reference sequence).

The chain carries TRBV10-3 and TRBJ2-2, with 7 positions matching TRBD2. The V segment lost 3 bases and the J segment 7 bases; nucleotides outside the gene matches: 14. This CDR3 has 17 residues. Germline V CDR1 and CDR2: ENHRY, SYGVKD. The CDR3 here is CAISDGRGAGFLGELFF. The CDR3, as DNA: TGTGCCATCAGTGATGGGAGGGGCGCGGGATTTCTCGGGGAGCTGTTTTTT.